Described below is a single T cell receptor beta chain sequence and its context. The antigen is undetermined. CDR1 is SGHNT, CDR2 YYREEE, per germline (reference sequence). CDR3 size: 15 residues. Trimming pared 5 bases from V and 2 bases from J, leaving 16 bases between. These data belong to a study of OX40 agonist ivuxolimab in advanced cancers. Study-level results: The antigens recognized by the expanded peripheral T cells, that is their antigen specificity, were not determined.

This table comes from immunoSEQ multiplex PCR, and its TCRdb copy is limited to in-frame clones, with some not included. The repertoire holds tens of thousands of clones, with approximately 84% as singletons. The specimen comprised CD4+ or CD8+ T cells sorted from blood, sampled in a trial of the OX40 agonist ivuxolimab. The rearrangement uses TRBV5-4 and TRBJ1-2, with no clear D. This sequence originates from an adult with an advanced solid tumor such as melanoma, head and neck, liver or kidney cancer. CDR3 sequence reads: CASSPLEARNYGYTF. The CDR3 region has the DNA TGTGCCAGCAGTCCTTTAGAGGCAAGAAACTATGGCTACACCTTC.